The rows below give T cell receptor beta chains drawn from one sample of a study of T cell responses to AZD1222 COVID-19 vaccine. Sequencing used immunoSEQ multiplex PCR; TCRdb keeps in-frame clones, though not all of them. Of approximately 150,000 clones in the sample, more than 75% were seen once. This specimen was peripheral blood, taken 28 days after the second AZD1222 dose. These receptors all stem from an adult who received the AZD1222 COVID-19 vaccine. Each CDR3 is given with its conserved first and last residue. Not all rows give a size; the values are once, few, many and, for expanded clones, a class.

cdr3_length | clone_size | v_call | cdr3_aa
13 | . | TRBV5-8 | CASRRDVDQPQHF
15 | . | TRBV4-2 | CASSQGRLSGNTIYF
17 | . | TRBV3-1/TRBV3-2 | CASSLRGPYPPLGEQYF
12 | . | TRBV12-3/TRBV12-4 | CASSLVRYEQYF
17 | . | TRBV7-6 | CASSLRSIGQGNEKLFF
17 | . | TRBV7-9 | CASSFRRTSGNTDTQYF
15 | once | TRBV6-5 | CASSYSASSGYEQYF
14 | . | TRBV6-5 | CASSYSRVYHGYTF
16 | . | TRBV9 | CASSPGGGASINGYTF
14 | . | TRBV7-9 | CASSFLISGNTIYF
16 | . | TRBV2 | CASSDGTSFLTDTQYF
13 | . | TRBV5-4 | CASSWGHNTEAFF
11 | . | TRBV2 | CASSVDGKQYF
18 | . | TRBV24-1 | CATSDSTGLAGVAGELFF
15 | once | TRBV7-9 | CASSPPGQKNTEAFF
16 | . | TRBV5-1 | CASSLGGQLQTDTQYF
17 | . | TRBV11-2 | CASSLDDPSGGGYEQYF
14 | . | TRBV5-1 | CASSLDPSTDTQYF
18 | . | TRBV5-4 | CASSLGYNIGTSGETQYF
14 | . | TRBV27 | CASRRWGAGEKLFF
14 | . | TRBV27 | CASSLLSGNTEAFF
15 | . | TRBV24-1 | CATSDAGGSYNEQFF
15 | . | TRBV5-1 | CASSGSFPGANVLTF
14 | . | TRBV7-2 | CASSLGGVSYEQYF
13 | . | TRBV6-6 | CASSYAAGYEQYF
14 | . | TRBV27 | CASSLDLYTGELFF
12 | . | TRBV6-5 | CASSSGWTGAFF
15 | . | TRBV6-1 | CASSEARGRGNTIYF
17 | . | TRBV7-8 | CASSPRTSGSSYNEQFF
16 | . | TRBV7-9 | CASSQVGSGAREKLFF
15 | . | TRBV5-4 | CASSNPGQGGDEQYF
13 | . | TRBV23-1 | CASKVPGHEKLFF
15 | . | TRBV6-5 | CASRGSGGGWDTQYF
15 | . | TRBV9 | CASSGTGTVTYEQYF
13 | . | TRBV12-3/TRBV12-4 | CASSPGWDGAQHF